The entry below describes one T cell receptor beta chain. This entry belongs to a study of blood T cell repertoires in COVID-19. Across the study: COVID-19 samples collected from the United States, Italy and Spain covered acute and convalescent phases.

CDR3 size: 19 residues. The germline V gene encodes CDR1 LGHDT and CDR2 YNNKEL (reference sequence). V dropped 1 base and J dropped 3; count of bases not matched to a gene: 16. The authors' processing: The authors estimated nucleated cell counts from reference gene primer amplification. Using immunoSEQ multiplex PCR, the repertoire was profiled, and TCRdb retains in-frame clones only, with some absent. V, J and clone size reflect that table, while D and trimming were determined from the DNA. This table holds some 200,000 clones, 88% found once. Source material: peripheral blood. The chain recombines TRBV3-1 (or the pseudogene TRBV3-2) with TRBJ2-7; 9 nucleotides align to TRBD2. The receptor comes from a man aged 18 to 35 with active or convalescent COVID-19. As DNA, the CDR3 is TGTGCCAGCAGCCAAGCATCTTCGGGTAGCGGGAGTTTCGGCTACGAGCAGTACTTC. Amino acid sequence: CASSQASSGSGSFGYEQYF.